The clone carrying this TCR beta chain was detected a few times. Its target is unknown. The record originates from a study of T cell repertoires in cytomegalovirus infection. TCRdb fed the reads into MiXCR, producing one record per CDR3 protein. The table includes some 800,000 distinct CDR3 sequences, about 27% detected once. Germline V CDR1 and CDR2: MNHNY, SVGAGI (reference sequence). V dropped 0 bases and J dropped 0 bases, with 14 bases sitting between them. The CDR3 is 17 residues long. The chain is built from TRBV6-6 and TRBJ1-2; D is ambiguous. Here the sequenced sample was cultured CD8+ T cells from PBMCs, taken from culture after CMV antigen stimulation. The sequence was obtained from a human donor in good health (CMV status not recorded). Some clones in this sample may be carry-over from other donors' samples. The CDR3 spells CASSYSLEPTANYGYTF. The CDR3 region has the DNA TGTGCCAGCAGTTACTCCCTCGAGCCCACGGCTAACTATGGCTACACCTTC.